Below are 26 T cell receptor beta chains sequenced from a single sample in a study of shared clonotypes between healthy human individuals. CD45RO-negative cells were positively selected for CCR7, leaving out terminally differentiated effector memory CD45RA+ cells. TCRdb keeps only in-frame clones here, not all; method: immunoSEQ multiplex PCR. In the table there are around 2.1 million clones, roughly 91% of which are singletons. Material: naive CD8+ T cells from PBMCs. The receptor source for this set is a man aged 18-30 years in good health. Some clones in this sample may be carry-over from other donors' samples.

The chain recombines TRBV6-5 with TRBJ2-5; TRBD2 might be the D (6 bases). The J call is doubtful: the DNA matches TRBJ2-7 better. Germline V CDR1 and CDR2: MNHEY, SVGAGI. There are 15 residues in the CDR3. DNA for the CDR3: TGTGCCAGCAGTACCTGGAGGGAGACGTCCTACGAGCAGTACTTC. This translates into CASSTWRETSYEQYF.

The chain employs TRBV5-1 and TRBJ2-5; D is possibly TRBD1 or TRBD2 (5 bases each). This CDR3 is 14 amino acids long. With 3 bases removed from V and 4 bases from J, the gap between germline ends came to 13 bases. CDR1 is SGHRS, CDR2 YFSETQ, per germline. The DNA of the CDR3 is TGCGCCAGCAGCTCGGGACCAGGGATAGAGACCCAGTACTTC. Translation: CASSSGPGIETQYF.

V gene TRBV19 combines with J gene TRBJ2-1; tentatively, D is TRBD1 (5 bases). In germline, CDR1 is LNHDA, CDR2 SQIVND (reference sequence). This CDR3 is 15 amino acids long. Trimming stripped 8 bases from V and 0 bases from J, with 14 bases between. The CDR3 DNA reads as TGTGCCAGTCAAGCACAGGAGAGCTCCTACAATGAGCAGTTCTTC. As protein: CASQAQESSYNEQFF.

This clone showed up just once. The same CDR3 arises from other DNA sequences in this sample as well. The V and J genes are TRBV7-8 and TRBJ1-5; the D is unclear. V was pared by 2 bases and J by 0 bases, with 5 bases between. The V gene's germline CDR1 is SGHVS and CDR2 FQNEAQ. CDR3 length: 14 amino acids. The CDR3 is CASSLIYSNQPQHF. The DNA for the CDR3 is TGTGCCAGCAGCTTAATTTATAGCAATCAGCCCCAGCATTTT.

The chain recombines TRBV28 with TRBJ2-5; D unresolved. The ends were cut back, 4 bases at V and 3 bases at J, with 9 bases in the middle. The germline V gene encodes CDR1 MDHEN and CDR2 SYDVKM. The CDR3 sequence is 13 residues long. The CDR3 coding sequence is TGTGCCAGCAGTTCGAGGCCCAAAGAGACCCAGTACTTC. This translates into CASSSRPKETQYF.

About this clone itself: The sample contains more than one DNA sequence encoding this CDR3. The DNA for the CDR3 is TGTGCCAGCAGCGACAGGGGGCCCTACGAGCAGTACTTC. It translates to CASSDRGPYEQYF. The rearrangement links TRBV27 to TRBJ2-7, with TRBD1 identical over 10 bases. The junction had 1 base not matched to a gene; V was cut back by 6 bases and J by 2 bases. This CDR3 region has 13 residues. Germline loops: CDR1 MNHEY, CDR2 SMNVEV (reference sequence).

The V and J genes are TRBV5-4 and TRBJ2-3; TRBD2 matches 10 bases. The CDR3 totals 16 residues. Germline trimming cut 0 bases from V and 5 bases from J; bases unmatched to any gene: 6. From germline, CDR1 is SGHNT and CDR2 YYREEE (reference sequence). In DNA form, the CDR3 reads TGTGCCAGCAGCTTGGCGCTAGCGGGAGTGGGAGATACGCAGTATTTT. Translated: CASSLALAGVGDTQYF.

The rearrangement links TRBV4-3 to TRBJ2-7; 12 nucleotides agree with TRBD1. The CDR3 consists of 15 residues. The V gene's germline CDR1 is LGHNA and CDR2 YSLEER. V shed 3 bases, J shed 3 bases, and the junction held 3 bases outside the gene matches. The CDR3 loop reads CASSQGQGAIYEQYF. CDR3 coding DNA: TGCGCCAGCAGCCAGGGACAGGGGGCAATCTACGAGCAGTACTTC.

The CDR3 DNA reads TGTGCCAGCAGTCTGACTCCGGGGGGACAGGGAGCAGACGAGCAGTACTTC. It encodes CASSLTPGGQGADEQYF. The J gene is TRBJ2-7, the V gene TRBV13; 9 bases agree with TRBD1. Germline V gene sequence: CDR1 PRHDT, CDR2 FYEKMQ (reference sequence). This CDR3 comprises 17 residues. V dropped 6 bases and J dropped 5; count of bases not matched to a gene: 17.

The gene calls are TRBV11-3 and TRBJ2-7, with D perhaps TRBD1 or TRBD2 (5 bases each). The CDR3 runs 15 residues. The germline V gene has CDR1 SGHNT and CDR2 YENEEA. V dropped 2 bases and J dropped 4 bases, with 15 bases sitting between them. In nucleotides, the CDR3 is TGTGCCAGCAGCTTACCGGGGCTTCCGCCTTACGAGCAGTACTTC. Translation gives CASSLPGLPPYEQYF. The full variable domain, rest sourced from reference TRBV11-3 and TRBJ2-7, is EAGVVQSPRYKIIEKKQPVAFWCNPISGHNTLYWYLQNLGQGPELLIRYENEEAVDDSQLPKDRFSAERLKGVDSTLKIQPAELGDSAVYLCASSLPGLPPYEQYFGPGTRLTVT.

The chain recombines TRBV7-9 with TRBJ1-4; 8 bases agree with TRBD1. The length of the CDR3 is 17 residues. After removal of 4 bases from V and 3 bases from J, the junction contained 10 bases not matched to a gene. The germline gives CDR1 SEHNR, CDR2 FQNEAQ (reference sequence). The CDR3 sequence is CASSWTRDRRANEKLFF. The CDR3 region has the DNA TGTGCCAGCAGCTGGACCCGGGACAGGAGAGCTAATGAAAAACTGTTTTTT. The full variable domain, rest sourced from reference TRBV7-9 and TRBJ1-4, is DTGVSQNPRHKITKRGQNVTFRCDPISEHNRLYWYRQTLGQGPEFLTYFQNEAQLEKSRLLSDRFSAERPKGSFSTLEIQRTEQGDSAMYLCASSWTRDRRANEKLFFGSGTQLSVL.

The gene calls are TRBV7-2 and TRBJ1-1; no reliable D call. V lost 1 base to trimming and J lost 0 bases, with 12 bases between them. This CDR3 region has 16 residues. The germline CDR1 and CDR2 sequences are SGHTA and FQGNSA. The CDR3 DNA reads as TGTGCCAGCAGCTTAGGATTCAAAGGGCTGAACACTGAAGCTTTCTTT. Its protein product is CASSLGFKGLNTEAFF. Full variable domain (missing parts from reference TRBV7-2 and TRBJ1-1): GAGVSQSPSNKVTEKGKDVELRCDPISGHTALYWYRQSLGQGLEFLIYFQGNSAPDKSGLPSDRFSAERTGGSVSTLTIQRTQQEDSAVYLCASSLGFKGLNTEAFFGQGTRLTVV.

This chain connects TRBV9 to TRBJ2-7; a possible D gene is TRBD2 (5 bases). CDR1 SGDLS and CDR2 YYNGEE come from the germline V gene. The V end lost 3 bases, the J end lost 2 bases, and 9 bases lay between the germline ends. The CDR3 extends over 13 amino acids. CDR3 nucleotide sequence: TGTGCCAGCAGCGGGACTGCCCCCTACGAGCAGTACTTC. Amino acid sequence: CASSGTAPYEQYF.

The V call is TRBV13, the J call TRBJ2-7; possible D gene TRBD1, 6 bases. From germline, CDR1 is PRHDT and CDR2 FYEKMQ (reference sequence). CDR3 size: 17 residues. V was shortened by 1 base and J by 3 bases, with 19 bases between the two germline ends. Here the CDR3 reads CASSLASLDSKGYEQYF. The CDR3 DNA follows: TGTGCCAGCAGCTTAGCTTCCTTGGACAGCAAAGGCTACGAGCAGTACTTC.

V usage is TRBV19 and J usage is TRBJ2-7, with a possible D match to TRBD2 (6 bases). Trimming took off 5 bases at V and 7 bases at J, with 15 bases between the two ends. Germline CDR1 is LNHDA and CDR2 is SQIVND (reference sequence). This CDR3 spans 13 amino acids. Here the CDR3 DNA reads TGTGCCAGTAGTGTCCCTTGGAGGGGTGAGCAGTACTTC. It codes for CASSVPWRGEQYF.

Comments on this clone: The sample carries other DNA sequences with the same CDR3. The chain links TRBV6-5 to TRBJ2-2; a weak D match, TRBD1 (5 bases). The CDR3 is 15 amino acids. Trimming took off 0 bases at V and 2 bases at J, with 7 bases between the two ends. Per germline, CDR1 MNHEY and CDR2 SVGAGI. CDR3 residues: CASSYSGPNTGELFF. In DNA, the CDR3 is TGTGCCAGCAGTTACTCGGGGCCAAACACCGGGGAGCTGTTTTTT.

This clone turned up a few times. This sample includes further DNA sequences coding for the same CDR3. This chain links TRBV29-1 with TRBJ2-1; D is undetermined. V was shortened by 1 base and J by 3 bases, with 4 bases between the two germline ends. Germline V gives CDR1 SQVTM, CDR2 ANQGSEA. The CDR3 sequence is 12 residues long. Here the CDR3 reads CSVEARYNEQFF. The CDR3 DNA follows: TGCAGCGTTGAAGCCCGCTACAATGAGCAGTTCTTC.

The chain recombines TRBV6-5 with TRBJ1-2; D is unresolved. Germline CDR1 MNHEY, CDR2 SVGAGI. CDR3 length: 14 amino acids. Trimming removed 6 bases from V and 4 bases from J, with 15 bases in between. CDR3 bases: TGTGCCAGCAGCGCGACGACATCTCCCTATGGCTACACCTTC. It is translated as CASSATTSPYGYTF.

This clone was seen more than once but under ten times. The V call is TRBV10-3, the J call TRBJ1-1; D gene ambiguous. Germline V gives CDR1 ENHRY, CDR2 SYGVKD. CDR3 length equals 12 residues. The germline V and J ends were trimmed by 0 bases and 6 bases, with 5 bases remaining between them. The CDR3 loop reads CAISESSAEAFF. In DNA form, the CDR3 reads TGTGCCATCAGTGAGTCCAGCGCTGAAGCTTTCTTT.

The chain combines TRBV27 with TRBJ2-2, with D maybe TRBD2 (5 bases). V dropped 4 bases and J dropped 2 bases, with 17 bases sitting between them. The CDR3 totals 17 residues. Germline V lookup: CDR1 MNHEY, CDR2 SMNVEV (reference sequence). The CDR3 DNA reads TGTGCCAGCAGTTATGCCCTGAGACTACTTAACACCGGGGAGCTGTTTTTT. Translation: CASSYALRLLNTGELFF.

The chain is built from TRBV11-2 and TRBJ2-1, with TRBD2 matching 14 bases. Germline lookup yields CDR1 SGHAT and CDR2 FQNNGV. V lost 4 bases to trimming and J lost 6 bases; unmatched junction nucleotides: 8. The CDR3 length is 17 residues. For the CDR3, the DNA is TGTGCCAGCAGCTCCCGGACTAGCGGGAGGAAGGGCAATGAGCAGTTCTTC. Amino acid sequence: CASSSRTSGRKGNEQFF.

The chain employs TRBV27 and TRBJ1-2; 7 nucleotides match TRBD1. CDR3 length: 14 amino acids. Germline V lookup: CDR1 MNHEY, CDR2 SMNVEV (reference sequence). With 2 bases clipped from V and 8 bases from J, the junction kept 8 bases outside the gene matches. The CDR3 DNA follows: TGTGCCAGCAGTTTAAATCAGGGGGAGCAGGGCTACACCTTC. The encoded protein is CASSLNQGEQGYTF.

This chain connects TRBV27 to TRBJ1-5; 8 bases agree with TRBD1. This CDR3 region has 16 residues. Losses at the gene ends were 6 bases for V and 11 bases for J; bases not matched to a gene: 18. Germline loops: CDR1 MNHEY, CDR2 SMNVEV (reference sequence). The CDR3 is CASSPIPRGPNGAQHF. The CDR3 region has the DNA TGTGCCAGCAGCCCAATACCCAGGGGGCCCAACGGGGCCCAGCATTTT.

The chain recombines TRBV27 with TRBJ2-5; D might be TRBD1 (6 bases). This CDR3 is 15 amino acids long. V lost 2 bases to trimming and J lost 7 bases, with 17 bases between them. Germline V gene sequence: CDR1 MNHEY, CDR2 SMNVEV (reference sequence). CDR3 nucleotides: TGTGCCAGCAGTTTAATACCAGGGGCAGGGGTGACCCAGTACTTC. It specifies CASSLIPGAGVTQYF.

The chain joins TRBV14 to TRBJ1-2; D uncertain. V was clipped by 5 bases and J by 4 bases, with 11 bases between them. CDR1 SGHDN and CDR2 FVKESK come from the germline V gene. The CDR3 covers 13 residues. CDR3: CASSEGSFYGYTF. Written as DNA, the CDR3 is TGTGCCAGCAGCGAGGGATCGTTCTATGGCTACACCTTC. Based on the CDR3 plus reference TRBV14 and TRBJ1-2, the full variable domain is EAGVTQFPSHSVIEKGQTVTLRCDPISGHDNLYWYRRVMGKEIKFLLHFVKESKQDESGMPNNRFLAERTGGTYSTLKVQPAELEDSGVYFCASSEGSFYGYTFGSGTRLTVV.

The CDR3 loop reads CASSQDPHGGYNEQFF. As DNA, the CDR3 is TGCGCCAGCAGCCAAGATCCCCACGGCGGTTACAATGAGCAGTTCTTC. The V gene is TRBV4-3, the J gene TRBJ2-1; D unclear. Germline V gene lookup returns CDR1 LGHNA and CDR2 YSLEER. The CDR3 runs 16 residues. The ends were cut back, 0 bases at V and 4 bases at J, with 13 bases in the middle.